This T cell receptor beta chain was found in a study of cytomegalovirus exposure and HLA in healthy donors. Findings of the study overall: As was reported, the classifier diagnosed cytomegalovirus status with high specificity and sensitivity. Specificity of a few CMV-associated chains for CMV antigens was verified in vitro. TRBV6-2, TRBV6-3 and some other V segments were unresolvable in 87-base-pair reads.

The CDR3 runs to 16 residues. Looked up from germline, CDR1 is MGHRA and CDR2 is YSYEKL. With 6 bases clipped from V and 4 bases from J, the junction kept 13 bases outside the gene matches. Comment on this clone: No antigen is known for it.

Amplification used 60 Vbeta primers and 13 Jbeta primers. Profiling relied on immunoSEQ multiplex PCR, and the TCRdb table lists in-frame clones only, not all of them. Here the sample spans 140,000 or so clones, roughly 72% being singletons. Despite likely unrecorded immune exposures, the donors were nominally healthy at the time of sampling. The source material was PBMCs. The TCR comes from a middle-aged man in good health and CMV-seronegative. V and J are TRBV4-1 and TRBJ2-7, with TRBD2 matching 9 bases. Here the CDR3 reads CASRPRLAEKIYEQYF. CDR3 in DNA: TGCGCCAGCAGACCCCGACTAGCGGAAAAAATTTACGAGCAGTACTTC.